Sequencing of this TCR beta chain was carried out in a study of blood T cell repertoires in COVID-19. The overall study: Some COVID-19 samples were acute and others convalescent; all came from the United States, Italy and Spain. T cells, B-cell-depleted T cells, or PBMCs supplied cDNA or gDNA.

With V trimmed by 4 bases and J by 0 bases, 2 bases remained unmatched. The germline gives CDR1 SEHNR, CDR2 FQNEAQ (reference sequence). CDR3 length equals 15 residues. Original processing methods: Amplification from reference gene primers served as the basis for estimated nucleated cell counts. Assay used: immunoSEQ multiplex PCR; TCRdb lists only in-frame clones, some missing. That table furnishes V, J and clone size, whereas the DNA furnished D and trimming. The sample contains about 140,000 clones, 80% of which appear only once. The origin of this receptor is a man in his sixties or seventies who had recovered from COVID-19. Sequencing was done on a sample of peripheral blood. This chain links TRBV7-9 with TRBJ2-7; 11 bases match TRBD2. The CDR3 DNA follows: TGTGCCAGCAGCTGGGGACTAGCGGTCTCCTACGAGCAGTACTTC. It specifies CASSWGLAVSYEQYF.